The T cell receptor (beta chain) described here comes from a study of patients and donors after allogeneic stem cell transplantation. TCRdb reprocessed the RT-PCR reads via MiXCR and lists one record per CDR3 protein. The sample shows about 230,000 distinct CDR3 sequences, 12% to 15% of them seen only once. Germline lookup yields CDR1 SGDLS and CDR2 YYNGEE. The CDR3 runs to 14 residues. Trimming removed 1 base from V and 6 bases from J; junction bases left unmatched: 4. This TCR came from a human donor who was either an allogeneic HSCT recipient or a stem cell or donor lymphocyte infusion donor (not recorded which). It is not recorded whose cells these are; they may come from a transplant donor. J is TRBJ2-3 and V is TRBV9; 8 positions agree with TRBD2. Sequenced material: blood, either unsorted or a sorted T cell fraction (not recorded which). For the CDR3, the DNA is TGTGCCAGCAGCGTAACGGGAGGGGGGGATACGCAGTATTTT. Residues: CASSVTGGGDTQYF.